A selection of T cell receptor beta chains follows, all from one sample in a study of blood T cell repertoires in COVID-19. Sequenced by immunoSEQ multiplex PCR; TCRdb stores in-frame clones only, minus some. The sample holds about 300,000 clones, roughly 90% seen once. Material for sequencing was peripheral blood. These receptors came from a man aged 18-30 years with active or convalescent COVID-19. The CDR3 runs from the conserved cysteine through the conserved F or W. D genes are given only for firm matches. Expanded clones get a size class; other rows say once, few or many, or leave the size out.

TRBD2	TRBV18	.	TRBJ2-1	CASSTGTSGIYNEQFF	TGTGCCAGCTCAACCGGGACTAGCGGCATATACAATGAGCAGTTCTTC
.	TRBV7-9	.	TRBJ2-3	CASSFFRGDTDTQYF	TGTGCCAGCAGCTTCTTCAGGGGGGACACAGATACGCAGTATTTT
.	TRBV7-2	.	TRBJ2-1	CASSLVAAGPNEQFF	TGTGCCAGCAGCTTAGTGGCGGCGGGTCCCAATGAGCAGTTCTTC
TRBD1	TRBV9	.	TRBJ2-2	CASSVWDRVVTGELFF	TGTGCCAGCAGCGTTTGGGACAGGGTGGTCACCGGGGAGCTGTTTTTT
TRBD1	TRBV5-1	.	TRBJ1-2	CASSNRGYGYTF	TGCGCCAGCAGCAACAGGGGCTATGGCTACACCTTC
TRBD1	TRBV18	.	TRBJ2-7	CASSPPGTGRYEQYF	TGTGCCAGCTCACCACCCGGGACAGGGAGATACGAGCAGTACTTC
.	TRBV4-3	.	TRBJ1-2	CASSQEPGVYGYTF	TGCGCCAGCAGCCAGGAACCAGGGGTCTATGGCTACACCTTC
.	TRBV9	.	TRBJ1-5	CASSRDMGEPQHF	TGTGCCAGCAGCCGGGACATGGGGGAGCCCCAGCATTTT
.	TRBV27	.	TRBJ2-3	CASSPYLRDTQYF	TGTGCCAGCAGTCCTTACTTACGAGATACGCAGTATTTT
TRBD2	TRBV9	.	TRBJ2-3	CASSSSSGRSADTQYF	TGTGCCAGCAGCTCGTCTAGCGGGAGGTCCGCAGATACGCAGTATTTT
.	TRBV25-1	once	TRBJ1-6	CASSDRQGLNSPLHF	TGTGCCAGCAGCGACCGGCAGGGCTTGAATTCACCCCTCCACTTT
.	TRBV24-1	once	TRBJ1-4	CATSDSGVEKLFF	TGTGCCACCAGTGATTCAGGTGTTGAAAAACTGTTTTTT
TRBD1	TRBV5-1	.	TRBJ2-7	CASSSRDSPTWNEQYF	TGCGCCAGCAGCTCACGGGACAGCCCAACTTGGAACGAGCAGTACTTC
.	TRBV11-2	.	TRBJ2-1	CASSLALYNEQFF	TGTGCCAGCAGCTTAGCACTGTACAATGAGCAGTTCTTC
.	TRBV12-3/TRBV12-4	.	TRBJ2-2	CASSSTSTGELFF	TGTGCCAGCAGTTCAACATCGACCGGGGAGCTGTTTTTT
TRBD2	TRBV5-1	.	TRBJ2-2	CASSGTSGTGELFF	TGCGCCAGCAGCGGGACTAGCGGCACCGGGGAGCTGTTTTTT
.	TRBV5-1	.	TRBJ1-1	CASSEGPGVGTEAFF	TGCGCCAGCAGCGAGGGACCGGGGGTTGGCACTGAAGCTTTCTTT
.	TRBV5-5	.	TRBJ2-4	CASRQLRAKNIQYF	TGTGCCAGCAGACAGCTCCGAGCCAAAAACATTCAGTACTTC
TRBD2	TRBV6-5	.	TRBJ2-5	CASVGGETQYF	TGTGCCAGCGTGGGGGGGGAGACCCAGTACTTC
TRBD2	TRBV5-1	.	TRBJ2-1	CASSPPSGRASYNEQFF	TGCGCCAGCAGCCCCCCAAGTGGGAGGGCCTCCTACAATGAGCAGTTCTTC
.	TRBV10-3	.	TRBJ2-2	CAISEAGPTGELFF	TGTGCCATCAGTGAAGCAGGCCCCACCGGGGAGCTGTTTTTT
TRBD2	TRBV7-2	.	TRBJ2-4	CASSLGGLAKNIQYF	TGTGCCAGCAGCTTGGGAGGGCTAGCCAAAAACATTCAGTACTTC
.	TRBV9	.	TRBJ1-1	CASSVATSTEAFF	TGTGCCAGCAGCGTAGCCACATCCACTGAAGCTTTCTTT
.	TRBV18	few	TRBJ1-2	CASSPGEYYGYTF	TGTGCCAGCTCTCCGGGGGAGTACTATGGCTACACCTTC
.	TRBV3-1/TRBV3-2	once	TRBJ2-2	CASSQQGAGELFF	TGTGCCAGCAGCCAGCAGGGTGCCGGGGAGCTGTTTTTT
TRBD1	TRBV27	.	TRBJ1-1	CASSYRGQVTEAFF	TGTGCCAGCAGTTACAGGGGGCAGGTCACTGAAGCTTTCTTT
TRBD2	TRBV7-8	.	TRBJ2-3	CATQTSGGPTDTQYF	TGTGCCACCCAGACTAGCGGGGGGCCCACAGATACGCAGTATTTT
.	TRBV10-2	.	TRBJ2-1	CASNMLGGNNEQFF	TGCGCCAGCAACATGCTAGGAGGGAACAATGAGCAGTTCTTC
TRBD1	TRBV27	.	TRBJ2-5	CASSTQGASETQYF	TGTGCCAGCAGCACACAGGGGGCTTCTGAGACCCAGTACTTC
.	TRBV2	.	TRBJ2-7	CASIRSEQYF	TGTGCCAGCATTAGGAGTGAGCAGTACTTC
.	TRBV7-2	.	TRBJ2-6	CASSLAAVEIGVLTF	TGTGCCAGCAGCTTAGCGGCGGTTGAGATTGGCGTCCTGACTTTC
TRBD1	TRBV5-1	.	TRBJ1-2	CASSIGQGNFYTF	TGCGCCAGCAGTATAGGACAGGGGAATTTCTACACCTTC
.	TRBV6-5	.	TRBJ1-3	CASNTVFSGNTIYF	TGTGCCAGCAATACAGTTTTCTCTGGAAACACCATATATTTT
.	TRBV4-3	few	TRBJ1-4	CASRPLHGGADEKLFF	TGCGCCAGCAGGCCCTTACATGGAGGGGCCGATGAAAAACTGTTTTTT
.	TRBV14	.	TRBJ2-1	CASSPLSWGLSNEQFF	TGTGCCAGCAGCCCACTTAGCTGGGGCTTAAGCAATGAGCAGTTCTTC
.	TRBV10-3	.	TRBJ1-1	CAASGSGTEAFF	TGTGCCGCCTCAGGGTCCGGCACTGAAGCTTTCTTT
TRBD2	TRBV19	.	TRBJ2-1	CASRGRGYLFYNEQFF	TGTGCCAGTAGAGGGAGGGGATATCTCTTCTACAATGAGCAGTTCTTC
.	TRBV11-2	.	TRBJ1-2	CASSLSRGNYGYTF	TGTGCCAGCAGCTTAAGTCGGGGGAACTATGGCTACACCTTC
.	TRBV4-3	.	TRBJ1-2	CASSQEEGRNYGYTF	TGCGCCAGCAGCCAAGAGGAGGGCCGGAACTATGGCTACACCTTC
TRBD1	TRBV4-3	.	TRBJ2-7	CASSQDPPGTANSYEQYF	TGCGCCAGCAGCCAAGATCCCCCCGGGACAGCTAATTCCTACGAGCAGTACTTC
.	TRBV20-1	.	TRBJ2-1	CSASRLGGDEQFF	TGCAGTGCTAGTAGGCTAGGAGGGGATGAGCAGTTCTTC
TRBD1	TRBV27	.	TRBJ2-1	CATINRGHKNEQFF	TGTGCCACCATAAACAGGGGGCATAAAAATGAGCAGTTCTTC
.	TRBV29-1	once	TRBJ1-4	CSVEGAGQLFF	TGCAGCGTTGAAGGGGCGGGACAACTGTTTTTT
.	TRBV9	.	TRBJ2-3	CASSSTLTRFEDTQYF	TGTGCCAGCAGCTCGACCCTTACTAGATTCGAGGATACGCAGTATTTT
.	TRBV25-1	once	TRBJ1-4	CASSPSNDKKLFF	TGTGCCAGCAGCCCAAGTAATGACAAAAAACTGTTTTTT
.	TRBV27	.	TRBJ1-1	CASSYNGEFRTEAFF	TGTGCCAGCAGTTACAACGGAGAGTTTAGGACTGAAGCTTTCTTT
.	TRBV5-4	.	TRBJ2-2	CASSFGQKDGELFF	TGTGCCAGCAGCTTCGGACAGAAGGACGGGGAGCTGTTTTTT
.	TRBV12-3/TRBV12-4	.	TRBJ1-3	CASSPSGNTIYF	TGTGCCAGCAGCCCCTCGGGAAACACCATATATTTT
TRBD1	TRBV10-3	.	TRBJ2-7	CAISESTFRDRANLQYF	TGTGCCATCAGTGAGTCGACTTTCCGGGACAGGGCAAATCTCCAGTACTTC
TRBD1	TRBV5-1	.	TRBJ2-3	CASSSGTAALLADTQYF	TGCGCCAGCAGCTCGGGGACAGCTGCCCTATTGGCAGATACGCAGTATTTT
.	TRBV4-1	.	TRBJ2-7	CASSKGVDEQYF	TGCGCCAGCAGCAAGGGGGTCGACGAGCAGTACTTC
TRBD2	TRBV27	few	TRBJ2-7	CASSSGTKNYEQYF	TGTGCCAGCAGCTCCGGGACTAAGAACTACGAGCAGTACTTC
TRBD2	TRBV27	.	TRBJ2-3	CASSFALAGTGDTQYF	TGTGCCAGCAGTTTCGCGCTAGCGGGCACGGGGGATACGCAGTATTTT
.	TRBV27	.	TRBJ2-5	CASRGLNQETQYF	TGTGCCTCCCGGGGATTGAACCAAGAGACCCAGTACTTC